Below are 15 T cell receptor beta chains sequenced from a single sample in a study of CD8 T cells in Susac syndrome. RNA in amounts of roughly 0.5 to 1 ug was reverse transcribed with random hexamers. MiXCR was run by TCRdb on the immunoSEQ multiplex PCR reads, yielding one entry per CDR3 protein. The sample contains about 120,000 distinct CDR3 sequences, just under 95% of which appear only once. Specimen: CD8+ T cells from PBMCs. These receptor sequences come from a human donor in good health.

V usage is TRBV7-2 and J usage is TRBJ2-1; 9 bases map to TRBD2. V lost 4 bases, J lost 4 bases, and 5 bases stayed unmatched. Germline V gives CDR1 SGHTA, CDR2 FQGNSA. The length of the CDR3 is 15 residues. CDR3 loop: CASSSLLAGYNEQFF. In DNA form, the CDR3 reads TGTGCCAGCAGCTCCCTCCTAGCGGGGTACAATGAGCAGTTCTTC.

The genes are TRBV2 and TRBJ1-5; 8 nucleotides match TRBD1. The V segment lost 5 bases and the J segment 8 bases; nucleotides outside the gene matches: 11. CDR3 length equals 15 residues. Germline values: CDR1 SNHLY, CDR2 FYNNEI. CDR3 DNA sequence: TGTGCCAGCAGTCAGGACAGGGTAACCCTAGAGCCCCAGCATTTT. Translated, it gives CASSQDRVTLEPQHF.

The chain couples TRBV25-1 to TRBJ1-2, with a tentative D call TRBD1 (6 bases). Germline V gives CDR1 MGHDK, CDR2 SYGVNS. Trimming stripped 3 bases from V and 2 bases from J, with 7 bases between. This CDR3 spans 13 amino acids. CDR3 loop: CASSDTGNYGYTF. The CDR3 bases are TGTGCCAGCAGTGACACAGGGAACTATGGCTACACCTTC.

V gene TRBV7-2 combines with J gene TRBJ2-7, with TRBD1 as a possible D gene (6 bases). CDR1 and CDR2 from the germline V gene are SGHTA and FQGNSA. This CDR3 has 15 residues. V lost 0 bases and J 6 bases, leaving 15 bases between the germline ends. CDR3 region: CASSLASGAPGEQYF. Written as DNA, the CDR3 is TGTGCCAGCAGCTTAGCCTCAGGGGCCCCCGGCGAGCAGTACTTC.

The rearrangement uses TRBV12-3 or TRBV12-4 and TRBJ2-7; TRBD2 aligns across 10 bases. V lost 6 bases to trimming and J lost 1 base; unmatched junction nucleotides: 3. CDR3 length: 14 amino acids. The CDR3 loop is CASSWTSGSYEQYF. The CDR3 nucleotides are TGTGCCAGCAGCTGGACTAGCGGATCCTACGAGCAGTACTTC.

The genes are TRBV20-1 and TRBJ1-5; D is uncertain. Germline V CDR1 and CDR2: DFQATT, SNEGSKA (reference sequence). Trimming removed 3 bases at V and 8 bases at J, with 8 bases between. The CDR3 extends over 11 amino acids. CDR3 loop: CSARIREPQHF. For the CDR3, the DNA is TGCAGTGCTAGGATTCGGGAGCCCCAGCATTTT.

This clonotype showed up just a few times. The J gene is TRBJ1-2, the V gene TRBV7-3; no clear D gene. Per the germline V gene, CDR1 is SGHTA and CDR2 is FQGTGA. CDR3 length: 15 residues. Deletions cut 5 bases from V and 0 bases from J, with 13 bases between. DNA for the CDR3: TGTGCCAGCAGCCCGAATACAGCAGCTAACTATGGCTACACCTTC. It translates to CASSPNTAANYGYTF.

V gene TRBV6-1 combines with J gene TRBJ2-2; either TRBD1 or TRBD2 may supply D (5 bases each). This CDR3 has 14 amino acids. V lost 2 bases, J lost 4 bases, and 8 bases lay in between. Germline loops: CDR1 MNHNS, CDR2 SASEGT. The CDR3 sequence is CASSELRGTGELFF. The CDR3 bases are TGTGCCAGCAGTGAACTGAGGGGCACCGGGGAGCTGTTTTTT.

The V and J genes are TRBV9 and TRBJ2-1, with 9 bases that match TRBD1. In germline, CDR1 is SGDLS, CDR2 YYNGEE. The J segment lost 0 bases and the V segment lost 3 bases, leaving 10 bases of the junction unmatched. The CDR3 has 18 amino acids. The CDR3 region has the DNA TGTGCCAGCAGCGAATCCCGGGACAGGGTTCCCTCCTACAATGAGCAGTTCTTC. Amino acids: CASSESRDRVPSYNEQFF.

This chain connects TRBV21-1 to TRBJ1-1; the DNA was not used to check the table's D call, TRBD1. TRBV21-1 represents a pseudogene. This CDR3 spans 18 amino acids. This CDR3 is CASRGERRGDSFNTEAFF. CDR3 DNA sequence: TGTGCCAGCAGAGGGGAGCGAAGAGGGGACAGCTTTAACACTGAAGCTTTCTTT.

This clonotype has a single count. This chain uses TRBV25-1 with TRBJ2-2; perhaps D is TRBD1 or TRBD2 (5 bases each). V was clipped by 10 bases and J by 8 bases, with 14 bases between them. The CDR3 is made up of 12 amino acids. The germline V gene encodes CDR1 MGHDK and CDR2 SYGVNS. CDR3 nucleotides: TGTGCCACCTTTGGGGGTGCTGGGGAGCTGTTTTTT. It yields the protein CATFGGAGELFF.

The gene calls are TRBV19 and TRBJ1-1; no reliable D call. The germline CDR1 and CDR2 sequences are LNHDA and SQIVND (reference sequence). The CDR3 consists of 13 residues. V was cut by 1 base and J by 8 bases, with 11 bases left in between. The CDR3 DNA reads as TGTGCCAGTAGTATAGTAGGCGGAAGGGAAGCTTTCTTT. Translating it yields CASSIVGGREAFF.

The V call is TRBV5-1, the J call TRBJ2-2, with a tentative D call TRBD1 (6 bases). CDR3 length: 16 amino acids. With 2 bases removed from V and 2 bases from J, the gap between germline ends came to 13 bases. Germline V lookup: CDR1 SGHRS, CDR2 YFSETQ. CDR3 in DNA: TGCGCCAGCAGCTTAGGTCCAGGGACAAACACCGGGGAGCTGTTTTTT. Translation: CASSLGPGTNTGELFF.

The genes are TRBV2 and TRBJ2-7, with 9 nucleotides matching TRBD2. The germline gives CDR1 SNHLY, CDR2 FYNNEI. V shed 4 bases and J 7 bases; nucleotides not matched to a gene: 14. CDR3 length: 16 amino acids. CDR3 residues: CASSARGGRTGREQYF. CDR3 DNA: TGTGCCAGCAGTGCGCGGGGGGGTCGGACAGGACGGGAGCAGTACTTC. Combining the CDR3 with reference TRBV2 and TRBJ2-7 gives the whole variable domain EPEVTQTPSHQVTQMGQEVILRCVPISNHLYFYWYRQILGQKVEFLVSFYNNEISEKSEIFDDQFSVERPDGSNFTLKIRSTKLEDSAMYFCASSARGGRTGREQYFGPGTRLTVT.

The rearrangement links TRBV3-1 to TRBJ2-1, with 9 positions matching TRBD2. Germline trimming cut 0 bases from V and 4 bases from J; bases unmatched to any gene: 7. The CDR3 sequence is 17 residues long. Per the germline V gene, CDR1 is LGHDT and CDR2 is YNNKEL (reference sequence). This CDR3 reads CASSQDAETSGYNEQFF. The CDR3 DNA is TGTGCCAGCAGCCAAGATGCGGAGACTAGCGGTTACAATGAGCAGTTCTTC.